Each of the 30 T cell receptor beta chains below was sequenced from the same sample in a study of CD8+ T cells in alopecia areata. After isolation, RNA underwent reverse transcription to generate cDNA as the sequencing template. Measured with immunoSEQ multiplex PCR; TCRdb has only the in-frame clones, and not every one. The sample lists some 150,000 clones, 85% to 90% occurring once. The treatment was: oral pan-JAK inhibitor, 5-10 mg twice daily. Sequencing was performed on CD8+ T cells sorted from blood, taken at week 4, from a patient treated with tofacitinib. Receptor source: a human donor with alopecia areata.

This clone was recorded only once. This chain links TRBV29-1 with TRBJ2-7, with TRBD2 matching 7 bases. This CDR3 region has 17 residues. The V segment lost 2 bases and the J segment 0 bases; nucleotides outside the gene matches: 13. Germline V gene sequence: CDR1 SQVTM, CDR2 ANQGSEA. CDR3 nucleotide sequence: TGCAGCGTTGAATTTGCTAGCGGCCTCGAGCTCTCCTACGAGCAGTACTTC. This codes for CSVEFASGLELSYEQYF.

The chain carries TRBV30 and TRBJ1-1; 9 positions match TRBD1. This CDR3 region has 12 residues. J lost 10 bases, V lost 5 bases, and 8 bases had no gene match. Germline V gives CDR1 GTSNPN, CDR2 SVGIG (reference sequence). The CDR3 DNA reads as TGTGCCTGGGATGGGACAGGGAATATAGCTTTCTTT. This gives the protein CAWDGTGNIAFF.

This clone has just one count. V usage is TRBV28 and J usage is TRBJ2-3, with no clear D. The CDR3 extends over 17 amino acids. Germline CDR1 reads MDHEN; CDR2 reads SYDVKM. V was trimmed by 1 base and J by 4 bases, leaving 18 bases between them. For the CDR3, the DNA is TGTGCCAGCAGTTTATCCTACGTCGGACCCTCTCCAGATACGCAGTATTTT. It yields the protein CASSLSYVGPSPDTQYF.

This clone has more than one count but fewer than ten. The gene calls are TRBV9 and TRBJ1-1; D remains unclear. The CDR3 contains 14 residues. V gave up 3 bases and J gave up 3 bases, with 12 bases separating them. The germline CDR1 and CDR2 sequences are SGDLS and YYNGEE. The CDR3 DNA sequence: TGTGCCAGCAGCGGATCCAGGTGGGACACTGAAGCTTTCTTT. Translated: CASSGSRWDTEAFF.

The CDR3 region is CASSITGDYGYTF. The CDR3 DNA reads as TGTGCCAGTAGTATTACAGGGGACTATGGCTACACCTTC. The chain combines TRBV19 with TRBJ1-2, with TRBD1 identical over 7 bases. The germline gives CDR1 LNHDA, CDR2 SQIVND (reference sequence). The CDR3 consists of 13 residues. V was pared by 3 bases and J by 3 bases, with 1 base of the junction left unmatched.

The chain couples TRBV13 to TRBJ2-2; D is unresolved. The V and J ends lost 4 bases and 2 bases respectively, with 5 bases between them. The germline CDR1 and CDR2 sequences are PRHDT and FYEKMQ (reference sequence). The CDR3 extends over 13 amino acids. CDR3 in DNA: TGTGCCAGCAGCTCCTTCAACACCGGGGAGCTGTTTTTT. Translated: CASSSFNTGELFF. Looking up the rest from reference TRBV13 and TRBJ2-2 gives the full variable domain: AAGVIQSPRHLIKEKRETATLKCYPIPRHDTVYWYQQGPGQDPQFLISFYEKMQSDKGSIPDRFSAQQFSDYHSELNMSSLELGDSALYFCASSSFNTGELFFGEGSRLTVL.

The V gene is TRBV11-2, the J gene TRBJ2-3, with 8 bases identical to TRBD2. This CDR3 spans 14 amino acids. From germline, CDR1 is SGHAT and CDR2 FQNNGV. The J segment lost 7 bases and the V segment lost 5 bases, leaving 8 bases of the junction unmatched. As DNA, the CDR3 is TGTGCCAGCAGCCAAGCGGGAGAGATGTATACGCAGTATTTT. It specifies CASSQAGEMYTQYF.

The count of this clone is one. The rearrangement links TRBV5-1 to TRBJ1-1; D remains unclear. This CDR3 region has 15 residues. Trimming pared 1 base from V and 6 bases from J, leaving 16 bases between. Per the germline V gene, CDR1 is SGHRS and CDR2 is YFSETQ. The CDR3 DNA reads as TGCGCCAGCAGCTTGAATCCGGGCCCCGGGCCTGAAGCTTTCTTT. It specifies CASSLNPGPGPEAFF.

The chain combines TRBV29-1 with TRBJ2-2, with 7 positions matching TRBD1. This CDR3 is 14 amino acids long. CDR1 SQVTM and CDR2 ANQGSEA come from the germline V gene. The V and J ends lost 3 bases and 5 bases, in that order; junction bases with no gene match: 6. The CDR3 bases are TGCAGCGTTGATTTCAGGGGGAATACCGGGGAGCTGTTTTTT. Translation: CSVDFRGNTGELFF.

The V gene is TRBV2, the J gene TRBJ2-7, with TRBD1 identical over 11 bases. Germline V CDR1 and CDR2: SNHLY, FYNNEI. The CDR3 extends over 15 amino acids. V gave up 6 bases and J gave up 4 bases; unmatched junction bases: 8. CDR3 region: CASRKGQGARYEQYF. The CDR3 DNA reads TGTGCCAGCAGGAAAGGACAGGGGGCGAGGTACGAGCAGTACTTC.

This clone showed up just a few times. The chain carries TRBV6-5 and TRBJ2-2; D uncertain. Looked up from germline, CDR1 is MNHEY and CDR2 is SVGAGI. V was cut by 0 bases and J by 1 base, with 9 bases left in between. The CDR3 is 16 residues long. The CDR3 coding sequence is TGTGCCAGCAGTTACTCGTCGGGCCTGAACACCGGGGAGCTGTTTTTT. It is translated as CASSYSSGLNTGELFF.

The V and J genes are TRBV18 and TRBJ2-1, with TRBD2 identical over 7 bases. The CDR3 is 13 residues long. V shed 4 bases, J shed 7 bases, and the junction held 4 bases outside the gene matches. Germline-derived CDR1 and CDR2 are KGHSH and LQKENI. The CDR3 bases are TGTGCCAGCTCACGGGGAGGGCTGAATGAGCAGTTCTTC. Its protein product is CASSRGGLNEQFF.

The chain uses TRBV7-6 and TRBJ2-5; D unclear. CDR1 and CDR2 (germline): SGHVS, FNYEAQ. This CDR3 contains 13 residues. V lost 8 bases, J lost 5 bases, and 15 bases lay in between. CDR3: CASLLRPQETQYF. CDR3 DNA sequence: TGTGCCAGCCTCCTACGCCCTCAGGAGACCCAGTACTTC.

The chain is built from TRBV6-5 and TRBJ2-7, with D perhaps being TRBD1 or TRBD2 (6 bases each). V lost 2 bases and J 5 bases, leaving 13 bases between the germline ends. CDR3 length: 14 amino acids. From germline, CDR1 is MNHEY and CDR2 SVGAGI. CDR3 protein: CASSYGGRLNEQYF. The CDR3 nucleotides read TGTGCCAGCAGTTACGGGGGGCGCCTCAACGAGCAGTACTTC.

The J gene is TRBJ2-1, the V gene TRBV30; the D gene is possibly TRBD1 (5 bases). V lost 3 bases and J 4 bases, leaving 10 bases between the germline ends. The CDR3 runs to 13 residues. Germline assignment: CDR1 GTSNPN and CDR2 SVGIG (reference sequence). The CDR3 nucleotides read TGTGCCTGGAGGCCGACAGATTACAATGAGCAGTTCTTC. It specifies CAWRPTDYNEQFF.

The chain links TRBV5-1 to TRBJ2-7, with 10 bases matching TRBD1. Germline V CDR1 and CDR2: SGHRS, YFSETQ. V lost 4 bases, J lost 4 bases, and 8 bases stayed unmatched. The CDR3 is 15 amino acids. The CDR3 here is CASSHRDRGEYEQYF. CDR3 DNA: TGCGCCAGCAGCCACCGGGACAGGGGAGAGTACGAGCAGTACTTC. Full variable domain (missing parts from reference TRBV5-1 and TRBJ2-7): KAGVTQTPRYLIKTRGQQVTLSCSPISGHRSVSWYQQTPGQGLQFLFEYFSETQRNKGNFPGRFSGRQFSNSRSEMNVSTLELGDSALYLCASSHRDRGEYEQYFGPGTRLTVT.

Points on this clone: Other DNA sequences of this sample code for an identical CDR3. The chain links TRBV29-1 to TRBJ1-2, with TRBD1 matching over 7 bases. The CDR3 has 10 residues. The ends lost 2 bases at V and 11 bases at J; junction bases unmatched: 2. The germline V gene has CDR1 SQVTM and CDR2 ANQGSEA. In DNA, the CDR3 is TGCAGCGTTGAACGACAGGGTTACACCTTC. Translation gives CSVERQGYTF. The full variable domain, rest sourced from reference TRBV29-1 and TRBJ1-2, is SAVISQKPSRDICQRGTSLTIQCQVDSQVTMMFWYRQQPGQSLTLIATANQGSEATYESGFVIDKFPISRPNLTFSTLTVSNMSPEDSSIYLCSVERQGYTFGSGTRLTVV.

Here the CDR3 reads CASSAGAYYGYTF. The CDR3 bases are TGTGCCAGCTCCGCGGGGGCATACTATGGCTACACCTTC. The V gene is TRBV27, the J gene TRBJ1-2; a possible D gene is TRBD1 (6 bases). The V gene's germline CDR1 is MNHEY and CDR2 SMNVEV (reference sequence). The length of the CDR3 is 13 residues. V was clipped by 8 bases and J by 3 bases, with 13 bases between them.

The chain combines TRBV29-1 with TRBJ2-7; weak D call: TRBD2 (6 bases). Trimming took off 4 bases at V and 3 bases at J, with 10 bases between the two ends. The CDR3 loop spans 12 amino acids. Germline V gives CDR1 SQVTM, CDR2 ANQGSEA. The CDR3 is CSVGRAGYEQYF. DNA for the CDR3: TGCAGCGTTGGTAGAGCGGGCTACGAGCAGTACTTC.

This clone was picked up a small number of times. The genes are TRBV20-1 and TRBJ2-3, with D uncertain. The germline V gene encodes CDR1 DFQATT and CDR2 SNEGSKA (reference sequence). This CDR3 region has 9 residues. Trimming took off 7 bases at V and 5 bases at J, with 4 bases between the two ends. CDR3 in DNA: TGCAGTGTAGGAGATACGCAGTATTTT. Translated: CSVGDTQYF.

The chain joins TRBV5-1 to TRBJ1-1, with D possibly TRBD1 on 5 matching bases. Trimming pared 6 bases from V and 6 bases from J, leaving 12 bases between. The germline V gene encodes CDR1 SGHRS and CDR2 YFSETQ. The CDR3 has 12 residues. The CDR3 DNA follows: TGCGCCAGCACCAACATGGGGGCTGAAGCTTTCTTT. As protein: CASTNMGAEAFF.

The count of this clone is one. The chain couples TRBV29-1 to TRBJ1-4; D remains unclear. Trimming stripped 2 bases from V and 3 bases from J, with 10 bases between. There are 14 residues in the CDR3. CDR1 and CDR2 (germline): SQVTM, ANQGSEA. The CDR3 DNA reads TGCAGCGTTGAATACGGTCCCTCTAATGAAAAACTGTTTTTT. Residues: CSVEYGPSNEKLFF.

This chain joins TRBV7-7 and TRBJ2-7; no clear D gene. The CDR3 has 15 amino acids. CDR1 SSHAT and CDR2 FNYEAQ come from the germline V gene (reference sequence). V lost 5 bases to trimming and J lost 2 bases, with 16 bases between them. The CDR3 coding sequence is TGTGCCAGCAGCCATGAACCGAGCCCTACCTACGAGCAGTACTTC. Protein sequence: CASSHEPSPTYEQYF. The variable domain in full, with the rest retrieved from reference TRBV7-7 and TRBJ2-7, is GAGVSQSPRYKVTKRGQDVTLRCDPISSHATLYWYQQALGQGPEFLTYFNYEAQPDKSGLPSDRFSAERPEGSISTLTIQRTEQRDSAMYRCASSHEPSPTYEQYFGPGTRLTVT.

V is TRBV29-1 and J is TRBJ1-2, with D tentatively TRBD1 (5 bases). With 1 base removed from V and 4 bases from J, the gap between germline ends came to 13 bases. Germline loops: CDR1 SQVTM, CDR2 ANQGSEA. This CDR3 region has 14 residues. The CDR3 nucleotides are TGCAGCGTTGAAGCAGGGTCTGAGGTCTATGGCTACACCTTC. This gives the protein CSVEAGSEVYGYTF.

CDR3 sequence: CASSLRGDSYEQYF. In DNA, the CDR3 is TGTGCCAGCAGCTTAAGGGGCGATTCCTACGAGCAGTACTTC. The chain recombines TRBV5-4 with TRBJ2-7; TRBD1 might be the D (5 bases). V was clipped by 2 bases and J by 1 base, with 10 bases between them. This CDR3 has 14 residues. Germline CDR1 is SGHNT and CDR2 is YYREEE (reference sequence).

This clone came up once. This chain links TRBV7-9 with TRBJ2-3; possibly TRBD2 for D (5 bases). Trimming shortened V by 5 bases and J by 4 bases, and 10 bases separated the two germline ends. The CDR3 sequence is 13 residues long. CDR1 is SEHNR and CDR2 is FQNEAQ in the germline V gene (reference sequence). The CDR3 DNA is TGTGCCAGCAGCCCAAGAGCGGCAGATACGCAGTATTTT. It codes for CASSPRAADTQYF.

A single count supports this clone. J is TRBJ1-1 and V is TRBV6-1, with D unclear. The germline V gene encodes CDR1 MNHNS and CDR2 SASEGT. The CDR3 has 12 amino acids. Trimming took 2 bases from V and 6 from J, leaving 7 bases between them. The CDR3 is CASSEWGSEAFF. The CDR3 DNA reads TGTGCCAGCAGTGAATGGGGATCTGAAGCTTTCTTT.

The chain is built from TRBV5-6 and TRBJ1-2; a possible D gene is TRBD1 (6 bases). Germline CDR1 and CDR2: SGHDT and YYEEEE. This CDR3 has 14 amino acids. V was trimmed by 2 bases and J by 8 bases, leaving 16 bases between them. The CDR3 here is CASSFPLGAAGYTF. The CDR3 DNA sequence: TGTGCCAGCAGCTTCCCGTTGGGGGCCGCGGGCTACACCTTC.

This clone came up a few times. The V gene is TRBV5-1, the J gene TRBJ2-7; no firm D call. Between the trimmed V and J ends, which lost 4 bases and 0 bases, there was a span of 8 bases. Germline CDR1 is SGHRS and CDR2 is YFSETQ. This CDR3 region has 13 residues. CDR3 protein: CASSDMDSYEQYF. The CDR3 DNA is TGCGCCAGCAGCGATATGGACTCCTACGAGCAGTACTTC.

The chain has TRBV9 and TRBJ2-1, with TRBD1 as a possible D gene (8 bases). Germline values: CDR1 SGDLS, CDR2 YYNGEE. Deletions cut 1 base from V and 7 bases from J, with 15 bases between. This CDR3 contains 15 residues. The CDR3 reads CASSVSGQGGNEQFF. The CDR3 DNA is TGTGCCAGCAGCGTAAGCGGACAGGGAGGGAATGAGCAGTTCTTC.